This TCR beta chain is drawn from a study of blood T cell repertoires in COVID-19. This clone was counted only a few times. The germline CDR1 and CDR2 sequences are MNHNY and SVGAGI (reference sequence). This CDR3 contains 12 residues. V lost 6 bases and J 2 bases, leaving 7 bases between the germline ends. Method: immunoSEQ multiplex PCR; TCRdb's copy keeps in-frame clones and lacks some. The sample lists fewer than 150,000 clones, about 80% occurring once. This chain links TRBV6-6 with TRBJ1-1; D unclear. Sequencing used peripheral blood. The source is a woman aged 45-60 years with acute or convalescent COVID-19. CDR3 amino acids: CASSSGNTEAFF. Written as DNA, the CDR3 is TGTGCCAGCAGCTCCGGTAACACTGAAGCTTTCTTT.